This T cell receptor (beta chain) was profiled in a study of T cell responses to AZD1222 COVID-19 vaccine. Broader study findings: After two AZD1222 doses, spike-specific TCR breadth and depth rose versus day 0. A mostly white British donor set with more females was recruited, and clonal diversity was possibly underestimated. Reportedly, nearly half of unique spike TCRs recognized epitopes outside B.1.351/B.1.1.7 mutations.

The sample holds one count of this clone. What it recognizes is unknown. Using immunoSEQ multiplex PCR, the repertoire was profiled, and TCRdb retains in-frame clones only, with some absent. Of fewer than 200,000 clones in the sample, approximately 90% were seen once. J lost 5 bases, V lost 0 bases, and 3 bases had no gene match. Germline loops: CDR1 MNHEY, CDR2 SMNVEV (reference sequence). The length of the CDR3 is 14 residues. The sequencing here drew on peripheral blood, taken 28 days after the second AZD1222 dose. The clonotype originates from an adult who received the AZD1222 COVID-19 vaccine. The chain recombines TRBV27 with TRBJ1-2; TRBD1 matches 7 bases. CDR3 loop: CASSLSGRGYGYTF. The CDR3 DNA follows: TGTGCCAGCAGTTTATCGGGCAGGGGGTATGGCTACACCTTC.